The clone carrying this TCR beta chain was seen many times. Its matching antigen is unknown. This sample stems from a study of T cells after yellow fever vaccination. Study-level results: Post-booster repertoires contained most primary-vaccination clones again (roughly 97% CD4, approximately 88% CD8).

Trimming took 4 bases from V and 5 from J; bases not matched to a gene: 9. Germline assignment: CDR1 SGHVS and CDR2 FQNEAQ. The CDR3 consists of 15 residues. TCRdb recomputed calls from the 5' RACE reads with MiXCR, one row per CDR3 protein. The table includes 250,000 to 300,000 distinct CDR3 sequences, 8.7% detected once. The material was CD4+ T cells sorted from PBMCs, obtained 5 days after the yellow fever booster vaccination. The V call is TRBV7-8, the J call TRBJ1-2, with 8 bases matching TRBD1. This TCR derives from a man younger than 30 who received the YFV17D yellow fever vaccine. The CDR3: CASSSAGTGHYGYTF. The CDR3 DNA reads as TGTGCCAGCAGCTCCGCCGGGACAGGTCATTATGGCTACACCTTC.